A single count supports the clone carrying this T cell receptor beta chain. These data originate in a study of T-cell memory formation after mild COVID-19. Using its own MiXCR run on the 5' RACE reads, TCRdb lists one record per CDR3 protein. The sample contains 450,000 to 650,000 distinct CDR3 sequences, about a fifth of which appear only once. Deletions cut 1 base from V and 4 bases from J, with 13 bases between. Germline V gene data show CDR1 as MGHRA and CDR2 as YSYEKL. The CDR3 loop spans 16 amino acids. This chain links TRBV4-1 with TRBJ2-2, with D maybe TRBD2 (5 bases). The specimen sequenced was PBMCs or a T cell subset sorted from them (not recorded which). This clonotype was obtained from an adult woman who had mild COVID-19 (a few samples of this study predate the infection). Cell type and time point are not known. CDR3 loop: CASSQVDGVGTGELFF. The CDR3 DNA reads as TGCGCCAGCAGCCAAGTCGACGGGGTAGGCACCGGGGAGCTGTTTTTT.